The subject of this entry is one TCR beta chain. The entry originates in a study of T cells in Graves' hyperthyroidism and ophthalmopathy. Using RNA transcripts as the source, TCR beta CDR3 regions were amplified. The HTBI primer set was used in a first-round RT-PCR of the TCR CDR3. TCRdb itself ran the multiplex PCR reads through MiXCR, one entry per CDR3 protein. The sample records 500,000 or so distinct CDR3 sequences, approximately 17% being singletons. Sequenced material: blood. The clonotype originates from a woman younger than 35 with Graves' ophthalmopathy.

The CDR3 reads CAWSVGGAQFF. CDR3 bases: TGTGCCTGGAGTGTGGGGGGCGCACAGTTCTTC. The V call is TRBV30, the J call TRBJ2-1; D is perhaps TRBD1 or TRBD2 (6 bases each). Germline CDR1 is GTSNPN and CDR2 is SVGIG (reference sequence). The CDR3 runs 11 residues. Between the trimmed V and J ends, which lost 0 bases and 13 bases, there was a span of 10 bases.